Below, 23 T cell receptor beta chains from the same sample are listed, as sequenced in a study of PD-1 blockade in classical Hodgkin lymphoma (dated by TCRdb to 2020 to 2021). The library was made by the immunoSEQ multiplex PCR assay. TCRdb took this table from immuneACCESS and kept in-frame rearrangements with V and J called. Such tables lack part of the clones; where checked against another copy, unresolved V genes explain under half of the gap, and the rest is unexplained. The sample data list roughly 9,000 clones, and roughly 84% of these were observed just once. Around 10% of the sample belongs to the ten largest clones. This sample's time point label indicates: cycle 1 day 1 (C1D1), immediately before nivolumab initiation. Relapse after autologous stem cell transplantation had occurred in all trial patients, and cohorts A, B and C were distinguished by prior brentuximab vedotin exposure. CD4+ T cells were purified from thawed PBMCs by magnetic negative selection with a Miltenyi CD4+ T cell isolation kit.

This specimen was CD4+ T cells from blood, taken at baseline. The receptor source for this set is a human donor with classical Hodgkin lymphoma.

This clone was seen a handful of times. The rearrangement uses TRBV19 and TRBJ2-1, with 9 bases that match TRBD2. CDR1 and CDR2 from the germline V gene are LNHDA and SQIVND (reference sequence). The CDR3 is 13 residues long. The V segment lost 10 bases and the J segment 7 bases; nucleotides outside the gene matches: 8. The CDR3 is CATTTSGGNEQFF. CDR3 bases: TGTGCCACCACGACTAGCGGTGGGAATGAGCAGTTCTTC.

The chain couples TRBV25-1 to TRBJ2-3; weak D call: TRBD2 (6 bases). Between the trimmed V and J ends, which lost 3 bases and 8 bases, there was a span of 9 bases. CDR1 MGHDK and CDR2 SYGVNS come from the germline V gene. CDR3 length: 12 amino acids. CDR3 in DNA: TGTGCCAGCAGTGATGGGGAGGTTACGCAGTATTTT. Translated: CASSDGEVTQYF.

This chain joins TRBV19 and TRBJ1-1; a possible D gene is TRBD1 (5 bases). The CDR3 totals 15 residues. V was clipped by 3 bases and J by 1 base, with 12 bases between them. From germline, CDR1 is LNHDA and CDR2 SQIVND (reference sequence). The CDR3 reads CASSIIGDPNTEAFF. DNA of the CDR3: TGTGCCAGTAGTATTATCGGGGACCCGAACACTGAAGCTTTCTTT.

V gene TRBV5-1 combines with J gene TRBJ2-7, with TRBD1 matching over 11 bases. The CDR3 runs 14 residues. V trimming: 6 bases; J trimming: 5 bases; junction bases outside the gene matches: 7. Germline V lookup: CDR1 SGHRS, CDR2 YFSETQ. CDR3 nucleotide sequence: TGCGCCAGCACCCGGACAGGGGGCTACAACGAGCAGTACTTC. Translated: CASTRTGGYNEQYF.

The chain joins TRBV9 to TRBJ1-4; TRBD1 agrees at 7 bases. CDR3 length: 15 residues. V was clipped by 2 bases and J by 5 bases; unmatched bases: 6. The germline V gene has CDR1 SGDLS and CDR2 YYNGEE. CDR3 DNA: TGTGCCAGCAGCGTGGGTTGGACAGGAAATGAAAAACTGTTTTTT. It codes for CASSVGWTGNEKLFF. The full variable domain, completed using reference TRBV9 and TRBJ1-4, is DSGVTQTPKHLITATGQRVTLRCSPRSGDLSVYWYQQSLDQGLQFLIQYYNGEERAKGNILERFSAQQFPDLHSELNLSSLELGDSALYFCASSVGWTGNEKLFFGSGTQLSVL.

In its sample, this clone was seen once. The rearrangement uses TRBV4-1 and TRBJ2-6; unclear D gene. The germline V and J ends were trimmed by 0 bases and 2 bases, with 8 bases remaining between them. Germline loops: CDR1 MGHRA, CDR2 YSYEKL. The CDR3 totals 16 residues. The CDR3: CASSQDRRTGANVLTF. The DNA of the CDR3 is TGCGCCAGCAGCCAAGATCGAAGAACTGGGGCCAACGTCCTGACTTTC.

This clone has just one count. V gene TRBV28 combines with J gene TRBJ1-5; TRBD1 is a possible D gene (6 bases). V lost 3 bases and J 1 base, leaving 19 bases between the germline ends. Germline CDR1 reads MDHEN; CDR2 reads SYDVKM. This CDR3 comprises 18 residues. CDR3 sequence reads: CASSFTGGRGISNQPQHF. CDR3 DNA sequence: TGTGCCAGCAGTTTTACGGGGGGGAGGGGGATAAGCAATCAGCCCCAGCATTTT. The full variable domain, with the rest looked up from reference TRBV28 and TRBJ1-5, is DVKVTQSSRYLVKRTGEKVFLECVQDMDHENMFWYRQDPGLGLRLIYFSYDVKMKEKGDIPEGYSVSREKKERFSLILESASTNQTSMYLCASSFTGGRGISNQPQHFGDGTRLSIL.

V and J are TRBV28 and TRBJ1-2; possibly TRBD1 for D (5 bases). CDR3 length: 16 amino acids. V lost 6 bases, J lost 0 bases, and 17 bases lay in between. Germline CDR1 reads MDHEN; CDR2 reads SYDVKM. The CDR3, as DNA: TGTGCCAGCAGCCCAGGGACGAGACCAGCTAACTATGGCTACACCTTC. Its protein is CASSPGTRPANYGYTF.

CDR3 amino acids: CASSLGNGADTQYF. The CDR3 coding sequence is TGTGCCAGCAGTCTTGGGAACGGGGCAGATACGCAGTATTTT. The chain carries TRBV28 and TRBJ2-3; tentatively, D is TRBD2 (5 bases). With 5 bases removed from V and 4 bases from J, the gap between germline ends came to 13 bases. This CDR3 is built from 14 residues. Germline V gives CDR1 MDHEN, CDR2 SYDVKM. Based on the CDR3 plus reference TRBV28 and TRBJ2-3, the full variable domain is DVKVTQSSRYLVKRTGEKVFLECVQDMDHENMFWYRQDPGLGLRLIYFSYDVKMKEKGDIPEGYSVSREKKERFSLILESASTNQTSMYLCASSLGNGADTQYFGPGTRLTVL.

The chain employs TRBV6-1 and TRBJ1-2; D remains ambiguous. This CDR3 is built from 11 residues. The ends were cut back, 7 bases at V and 3 bases at J, with 6 bases in the middle. CDR1 is MNHNS, CDR2 SASEGT, per germline. The CDR3 here is CASTQDYGYTF. As DNA, the CDR3 is TGTGCCAGCACTCAGGACTATGGCTACACCTTC.

V and J are TRBV6-1 and TRBJ2-5; a possible D gene is TRBD1 (5 bases). This CDR3 is built from 13 residues. Germline loops: CDR1 MNHNS, CDR2 SASEGT. With 7 bases removed from V and 0 bases from J, the gap between germline ends came to 9 bases. CDR3 coding DNA: TGTGCCAGCATACACAGGCACCAAGAGACCCAGTACTTC. It translates to CASIHRHQETQYF.

This clone was recorded a few times. The chain carries TRBV10-3 and TRBJ2-2, with 7 positions matching TRBD1. Germline V gene lookup returns CDR1 ENHRY and CDR2 SYGVKD. Losses at the gene ends were 4 bases for V and 0 bases for J; bases not matched to a gene: 5. The CDR3 totals 16 residues. CDR3 region: CAISASGGANTGELFF. The CDR3 coding sequence is TGTGCCATCAGTGCGTCAGGGGGTGCGAACACCGGGGAGCTGTTTTTT.

The rearrangement joins TRBV7-2 to TRBJ2-2; 7 bases match TRBD2. Germline CDR1 SGHTA, CDR2 FQGNSA. The CDR3 has 14 residues. With V trimmed by 7 bases and J by 3 bases, 5 bases remained unmatched. CDR3 sequence reads: CASKREKDTGELFF. The CDR3 nucleotides read TGTGCCAGCAAGCGGGAAAAGGACACCGGGGAGCTGTTTTTT.

The genes are TRBV27 and TRBJ1-4, with 8 nucleotides matching TRBD1. This CDR3 has 15 residues. Germline CDR1 is MNHEY and CDR2 is SMNVEV (reference sequence). V trimming: 1 base; J trimming: 8 bases; junction bases outside the gene matches: 6. For the CDR3, the DNA is TGTGCCAGCAGTTTATGGGGGACAGGAGGGGAAAAACTGTTTTTT. Translated: CASSLWGTGGEKLFF.

The chain joins TRBV6-1 to TRBJ2-7; 7 nucleotides line up with TRBD2. Germline V gives CDR1 MNHNS, CDR2 SASEGT. Germline trimming cut 5 bases from V and 0 bases from J; bases unmatched to any gene: 4. The CDR3 is made up of 14 amino acids. The CDR3 DNA sequence: TGTGCCAGCAGTTCTAGCGGTAACTCCTACGAGCAGTACTTC. Translation gives CASSSSGNSYEQYF.

The chain employs TRBV9 and TRBJ1-1; TRBD1 might be the D (5 bases). Germline CDR1 reads SGDLS; CDR2 reads YYNGEE. The length of the CDR3 is 15 residues. Trimming shortened V by 0 bases and J by 0 bases, and 9 bases separated the two germline ends. The CDR3 DNA reads as TGTGCCAGCAGCGTAGATCGGGGGATGAACACTGAAGCTTTCTTT. Translation: CASSVDRGMNTEAFF.

This clone was recorded a few times. The rearrangement joins TRBV5-4 to TRBJ1-1; D is perhaps TRBD1 (6 bases). The germline CDR1 and CDR2 sequences are SGHNT and YYREEE (reference sequence). V shed 3 bases and J shed 0 bases, with 15 bases lying between them. The CDR3 has 16 residues. The CDR3: CASSSSKQGVNTEAFF. Written as DNA, the CDR3 is TGTGCCAGCAGCTCATCAAAACAGGGAGTGAACACTGAAGCTTTCTTT.

The rearrangement uses TRBV10-3 and TRBJ2-2; tentatively, D is TRBD1 or TRBD2 (6 bases each). The V gene lost 7 bases and the J gene lost 1 base, with 10 bases spanning the gap. The CDR3 is 14 amino acids. Germline lookup yields CDR1 ENHRY and CDR2 SYGVKD. CDR3 protein: CAIKEGGNTGELFF. The DNA for the CDR3 is TGTGCCATCAAAGAGGGGGGGAACACCGGGGAGCTGTTTTTT.

The V call is TRBV14, the J call TRBJ2-2, with 9 bases matching TRBD2. Germline V lookup: CDR1 SGHDN, CDR2 FVKESK. Trimming cost V 2 bases and J 3 bases; bases outside gene matches: 7. The CDR3 contains 17 residues. CDR3 nucleotide sequence: TGTGCCAGCAGCCAATCGTTAGCGGGAGTGTACACCGGGGAGCTGTTTTTT. As protein: CASSQSLAGVYTGELFF.

The chain joins TRBV20-1 to TRBJ2-7, with D hard to call. Germline V gene sequence: CDR1 DFQATT, CDR2 SNEGSKA (reference sequence). The CDR3 spans 10 residues. With 5 bases removed from V and 5 bases from J, the gap between germline ends came to 7 bases. CDR3 DNA: TGCAGTGCTGTTGGAAACGAGCAGTACTTC. As protein: CSAVGNEQYF.

The CDR3 loop reads CASSSRGPGETQYF. Written as DNA, the CDR3 is TGTGCCAGTAGTAGCAGGGGGCCGGGGGAGACCCAGTACTTC. V and J are TRBV19 and TRBJ2-5, with TRBD1 identical over 8 bases. The CDR3 runs to 14 residues. J lost 5 bases, V lost 4 bases, and 6 bases had no gene match. The germline V gene has CDR1 LNHDA and CDR2 SQIVND (reference sequence).

The chain has TRBV19 and TRBJ2-5, with unresolved D. V was clipped by 5 bases and J by 5 bases, with 9 bases between them. This CDR3 comprises 12 residues. From germline, CDR1 is LNHDA and CDR2 SQIVND (reference sequence). CDR3 in DNA: TGTGCCAGTAGTCTCGACTTTGAGACCCAGTACTTC. Residues: CASSLDFETQYF.

This clone was observed a handful of times. J is TRBJ1-1 and V is TRBV5-1; tentative D call: TRBD1 (5 bases). Germline lookup yields CDR1 SGHRS and CDR2 YFSETQ. V dropped 4 bases and J dropped 5 bases, with 12 bases sitting between them. The CDR3 loop spans 13 amino acids. The CDR3 nucleotides read TGCGCCAGCAGCGCCTCAGGGAATACTGAAGCTTTCTTT. Encoded protein: CASSASGNTEAFF.